The TCR beta chain described here comes from a study of shared clonotypes between healthy human individuals. About the study: CD4 naive cells filled three plates per donor, CD4 memory three, CD8 naive two and CD8 memory one.

The CDR3 is 14 residues long. Germline V gives CDR1 SNHLY, CDR2 FYNNEI. The germline V and J ends were trimmed by 1 base and 10 bases, with 14 bases remaining between them. Study-level points and caveats: The sole specimen, blood, was sampled, and tissue repertoires likely differ.

About this clone: What it binds is not known.

The protocol was immunoSEQ multiplex PCR, while the TCRdb copy is restricted to in-frame clones and leaves out a portion. The top ten hold 0.37% of the sample, which has under 2.5 million clones, around 93% seen once. The sequence derives from a man younger than 35 in good health. Some clones in this sample may be carry-over from other donors' samples. The sample taken for sequencing was naive CD4+ T cells from PBMCs. Subset specified: CD45RA+ positively selected. The rearrangement links TRBV2 to TRBJ2-4; no firm D call. The CDR3 nucleotides are TGTGCCAGCAGTGAAGTGGGTTCCATACCTATTCAGTACTTC. It specifies CASSEVGSIPIQYF.